This T cell receptor beta chain was retrieved from a study of blood T cell repertoires in COVID-19. Libraries were prepared by immunoSEQ multiplex PCR; TCRdb keeps only in-frame clonotypes and omits some of them. Of some 29,000 clones listed, 60% to 80% are singletons. CDR1 LGHDT and CDR2 YNNKEL come from the germline V gene (reference sequence). This CDR3 region has 14 residues. The V gene lost 1 base and the J gene lost 5 bases, with 9 bases spanning the gap. This receptor was identified in a woman in her 70s with acute or convalescent COVID-19. This chain uses TRBV3-1 (or the pseudogene TRBV3-2) with TRBJ1-3; weak D call: TRBD1 (6 bases). Source material: peripheral blood. The CDR3: CASSQVQGRNTIYF. For the CDR3, the DNA is TGTGCCAGCAGCCAAGTCCAGGGGAGAAACACCATATATTTT.